This T cell receptor (beta chain) is drawn from a study of T cell responses to AZD1222 COVID-19 vaccine. Assay: immunoSEQ multiplex PCR; the TCRdb copy retains only in-frame clones and omits some. The sample has 250,000 to 300,000 clones; 90% to 95% are singletons. Second-dose intervals of approximately 4 or approximately 12 weeks were pooled. V lost 5 bases, J lost 0 bases, and 4 bases lay in between. The germline gives CDR1 KGHDR, CDR2 SFDVKD. The CDR3 has 13 residues. The gene calls are TRBV24-1 and TRBJ1-5, with D unclear. This TCR came from an adult who received the AZD1222 COVID-19 vaccine. This specimen was peripheral blood, taken 28 days after the second AZD1222 dose. The CDR3 DNA is TGTGCCACCAGTGCTTATAGCAATCAGCCCCAGCATTTT. Its protein is CATSAYSNQPQHF.